What follows describes a single T cell receptor beta chain. Its target is not known. The data stem from a study of shared clonotypes between healthy human individuals. Study-level findings and limits: Blood was the only sampled material, and tissue repertoires likely differ.

Trimming pared 3 bases from V and 4 bases from J, leaving 13 bases between. This CDR3 region has 14 residues. Germline V gene data show CDR1 as KGHSH and CDR2 as LQKENI. Generated by immunoSEQ multiplex PCR, the TCRdb table keeps only in-frame clones and is missing some. The table includes roughly 1,500,000 clones, roughly 98% detected once. The chain combines TRBV18 with TRBJ2-7; possibly TRBD2 for D (5 bases). The sample taken for sequencing was naive CD4+ T cells sorted from blood. Subset here: CD45RA+ positively selected. This receptor was identified in a man aged 25-45 years in good health. CDR3 amino acids: CASSPEAASYEQYF. DNA for the CDR3: TGTGCCAGCTCACCGGAGGCAGCCAGTTACGAGCAGTACTTC.